This T cell receptor beta chain is drawn from a study of blood T cell repertoires in COVID-19. Study at large: Whether acute or convalescent, the COVID-19 samples came from the United States, Italy and Spain.

Germline V gives CDR1 LGHNA, CDR2 YSLEER. The CDR3 runs 15 residues. V lost 0 bases, J lost 2 bases, and 10 bases lay in between. Authors' processing steps: It was from reference gene primer amplification that nucleated cell counts were estimated. Sequenced by immunoSEQ multiplex PCR; TCRdb stores in-frame clones only, minus some. The V and J calls and clone size were taken over from that table, and D and trimming were inferred from the DNA. The table records over 150,000 clones, approximately 80% of them present only once. The receptor was derived from an older woman with acute or convalescent COVID-19. Sequenced input: peripheral blood. The chain couples TRBV4-3 to TRBJ1-1; D is unresolved. In DNA, the CDR3 is TGCGCCAGCAGCCAAGACCGGGGAGTTAACACTGAAGCTTTCTTT. Residues: CASSQDRGVNTEAFF.